The T cell receptor beta chain described here comes from a study of cytomegalovirus exposure and HLA in healthy donors. Study information: Around 83% of 350 to 400 genotyped donors fell in the Caucasian-associated ancestry cluster. Findings and caveats of the study: TCR beta chains numbering 164 were designated cytomegalovirus-associated.

PCR primers comprised 60 Vbeta and 13 Jbeta primers. Produced via immunoSEQ multiplex PCR; TCRdb's table is partial and in-frame only. The sample has about 73,000 clones, about 81% seen once. With V trimmed by 6 bases and J by 1 base, 3 bases remained unmatched. The V gene's germline CDR1 is ENHRY and CDR2 SYGVKD. There are 14 residues in the CDR3. As concerns this clone: Its antigen is still unknown.

The clonotype comes from a man in his 70s in good health and CMV-seronegative. Material: PBMCs. The chain recombines TRBV10-3 with TRBJ2-5; TRBD1 agrees at 9 bases. Written as DNA, the CDR3 is TGTGCCATCAGACCGGACAGGGGCCAAGAGACCCAGTACTTC. It encodes CAIRPDRGQETQYF.